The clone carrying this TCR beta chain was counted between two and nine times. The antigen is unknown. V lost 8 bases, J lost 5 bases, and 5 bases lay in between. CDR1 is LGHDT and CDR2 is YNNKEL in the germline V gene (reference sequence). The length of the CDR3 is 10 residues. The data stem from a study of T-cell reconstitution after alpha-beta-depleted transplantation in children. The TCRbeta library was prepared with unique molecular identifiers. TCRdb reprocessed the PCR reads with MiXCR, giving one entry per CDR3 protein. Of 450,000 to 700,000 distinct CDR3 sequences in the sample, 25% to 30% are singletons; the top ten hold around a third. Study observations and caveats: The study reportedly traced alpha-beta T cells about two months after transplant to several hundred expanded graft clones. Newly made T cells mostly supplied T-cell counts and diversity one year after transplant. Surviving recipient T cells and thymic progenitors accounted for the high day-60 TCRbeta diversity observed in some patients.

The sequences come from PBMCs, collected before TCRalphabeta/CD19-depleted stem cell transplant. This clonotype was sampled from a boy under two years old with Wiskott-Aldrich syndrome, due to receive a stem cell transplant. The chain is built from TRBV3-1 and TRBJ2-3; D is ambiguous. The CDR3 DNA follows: TGTGCCAGCGGCGGAGATACGCAGTATTTT. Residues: CASGGDTQYF.